The text below deals with one T cell receptor beta chain. Every one of the patients relapsed after autologous stem cell transplantation (brentuximab vedotin exposure was variable). This entry comes from a study of PD-1 blockade in classical Hodgkin lymphoma. V trimming: 4 bases; J trimming: 2 bases; junction bases outside the gene matches: 10. CDR3 length: 16 residues. Germline V gene lookup returns CDR1 MDHEN and CDR2 SYDVKM. Measured with immunoSEQ multiplex PCR; TCRdb has only the in-frame clones, and not every one. The table lists under 95,000 clones, just over 90% of them singletons, with 8% in the top ten.

This sequence joins TRBV28 and TRBJ2-7, with 8 bases lining up with TRBD1. This sequence was found in a human donor with classical Hodgkin lymphoma. The input for sequencing was peripheral blood mononuclear cells (PBMCs), taken at baseline. The CDR3 here is CASSSPPGQATYEQYF. Written as DNA, the CDR3 is TGTGCCAGCAGTTCTCCTCCGGGACAGGCCACCTACGAGCAGTACTTC. The full variable domain, completed using reference TRBV28 and TRBJ2-7, is DVKVTQSSRYLVKRTGEKVFLECVQDMDHENMFWYRQDPGLGLRLIYFSYDVKMKEKGDIPEGYSVSREKKERFSLILESASTNQTSMYLCASSSPPGQATYEQYFGPGTRLTVT.